This T cell receptor (beta chain) derives from a study of blood T cell repertoires in COVID-19. Background on the study: Spain, Italy and the United States supplied samples that represented acute and convalescent COVID-19. T cells, B-cell-depleted T cells, or PBMCs provided the cDNA or gDNA that served as material.

Some clones are missing from TCRdb's copy, which holds only in-frame ones; the method was immunoSEQ multiplex PCR. Of approximately 190,000 clones in the sample, around nine tenths were seen once. V shed 8 bases and J shed 3 bases, with 25 bases lying between them. The CDR3 loop spans 16 amino acids. Germline V CDR1 and CDR2: SQVTM, ANQGSEA. V gene TRBV29-1 combines with J gene TRBJ1-1; D possibly corresponds to TRBD1 (6 bases). Material for sequencing was peripheral blood. The receptor was isolated from a man aged 35-49 years with active or convalescent COVID-19. DNA of the CDR3: TGCAGCTCCTCCGGGGGGGCGCTTGGAAAGGACACTGAAGCTTTCTTT. It translates to CSSSGGALGKDTEAFF. Full variable domain (outside the CDR3, taken from reference TRBV29-1 and TRBJ1-1): SAVISQKPSRDICQRGTSLTIQCQVDSQVTMMFWYRQQPGQSLTLIATANQGSEATYESGFVIDKFPISRPNLTFSTLTVSNMSPEDSSIYLCSSSGGALGKDTEAFFGQGTRLTVV.